The TCR beta chain under discussion was sequenced for a study of CD4 T cells in relation to SARS-CoV-2 and coronaviruses (dated by TCRdb to the early 2020s). About the investigation overall: Shared crossreactive spike epitopes were mapped to their HLA restriction using patient-derived lymphoblastoid cell lines. Expansion assays from other donors in the study were sequenced with a different, Illumina-based TCR-beta assay. Samples from a few pre-COVID donors and the naive versus memory experiments were sequenced with the Adaptive Biotechnologies TCR-sequencing kit; other data were Illumina-based. At the level of individual TCR clonotypes, the study measured memory CD4+ T cell crossreactivity between SARS-CoV-2 spike protein and common cold coronavirus spike proteins. What the research found in general, with its limitations: In about 60% of donors, memory CD4+ clonotypes turned up that crossrecognized SARS-CoV-2 and at least one common cold coronavirus spike. Crossreactive clones showed significantly weaker SARS-CoV-2-driven expansion than monoreactive clones, consistent with antigenic imprinting. Crossreactivity analysis centred on spike protein, so crossreactivity against other viral proteins was not assessed. Naive versus memory sequencing indicated that memory recall responses, rather than primary responses primed during culture, are detected by the assay. Small numbers of patients and of tested TCRs were a limitation of the study. No donor contributed both pre-pandemic and post-infection samples, which limited tracing the source of pre-existing responses.

From the cysteine up to the phenylalanine, the CDR3 has a length of 11 residues. The only DNA kept is the CDR3, 33 bases in frame from the first base. CDR1 and CDR2 are drawn from the germline V gene (reference sequence): DFQATT, SNEGSKA. Between the V and J ends, shortened by 2 bases and 5 bases respectively, the junction contains 6 bases. Concerning this clone itself: It has no known antigen specificity. No base qualities exist here, and no much larger clone lies one base off it.

CD4+ T cells from unexposed donors were collected before the COVID-19 pandemic (2011-2018). Naive and memory CD4+ T cells were separated from cryopreserved PBMCs by CD4 enrichment followed by EasySep naive CD4+ T cell enrichment. The leukapheresis product used for the unexposed donors was purchased from a commercial source. Ficoll-Paque PLUS gradient centrifugation was used to isolate PBMCs from either whole blood or leukapheresis product. PBMCs were either cryopreserved at -140°C or used fresh in the expansion assay. The QIAamp Micro DNA Kit was used to extract genomic DNA from the CD4+ T cells. Deep-resolution immunoSEQ TCR-beta sequencing was performed on DNA from uncultured naive and memory CD4+ T cells. The authors processed their data as follows. During preprocessing, nonproductive sequences were discarded, as were any CDR3s that did not begin with C, did not end with F or W, or were shorter than 7 amino acids. Cultured and uncultured naive and memory CD4+ repertoires were searched for previously identified spike- and CEF-reactive CDR3s. After three terminal residues were trimmed from each end, CDR3 homology was quantified as pairwise Levenshtein distance using the stringdist R package. TCRdb carries this immuneACCESS record with in-frame sequences only. Its versions omit some clonotypes, under half of them owing to an unresolved V gene in the studies checked, with the rest unexplained. That table is the source of V, J and clone size, and D and trimming were worked out from the DNA. Counted in this sample were about 68,000 clones; over 90% of them appeared once. Approximately 0.25% of the sample rests with the top ten.

The TCR originated in a human donor in good health. Sequenced input: naive CD4+ T cells from PBMCs. The sample's cell subset or site label, decoded: naive CD4+ T cells isolated by negative enrichment. This chain is built from TRBV20-1 and TRBJ1-2, with an unclear D gene assignment. Read as DNA, the sequence is TGCAGTGCTAGAATGCGGTATGGCTACACCTTC. The translation is CSARMRYGYTF.